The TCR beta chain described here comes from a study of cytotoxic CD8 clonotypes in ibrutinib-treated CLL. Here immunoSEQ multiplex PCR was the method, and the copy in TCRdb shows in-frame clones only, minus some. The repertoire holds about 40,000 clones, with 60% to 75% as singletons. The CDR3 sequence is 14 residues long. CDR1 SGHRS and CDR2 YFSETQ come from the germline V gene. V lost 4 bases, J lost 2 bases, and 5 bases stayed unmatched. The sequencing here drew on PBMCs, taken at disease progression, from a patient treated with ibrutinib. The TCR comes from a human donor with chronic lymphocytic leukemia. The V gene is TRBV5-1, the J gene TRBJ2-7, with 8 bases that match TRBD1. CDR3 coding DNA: TGCGCCAGCAGCGCGGACAGGGAGGCCTACGAGCAGTACTTC. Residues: CASSADREAYEQYF.